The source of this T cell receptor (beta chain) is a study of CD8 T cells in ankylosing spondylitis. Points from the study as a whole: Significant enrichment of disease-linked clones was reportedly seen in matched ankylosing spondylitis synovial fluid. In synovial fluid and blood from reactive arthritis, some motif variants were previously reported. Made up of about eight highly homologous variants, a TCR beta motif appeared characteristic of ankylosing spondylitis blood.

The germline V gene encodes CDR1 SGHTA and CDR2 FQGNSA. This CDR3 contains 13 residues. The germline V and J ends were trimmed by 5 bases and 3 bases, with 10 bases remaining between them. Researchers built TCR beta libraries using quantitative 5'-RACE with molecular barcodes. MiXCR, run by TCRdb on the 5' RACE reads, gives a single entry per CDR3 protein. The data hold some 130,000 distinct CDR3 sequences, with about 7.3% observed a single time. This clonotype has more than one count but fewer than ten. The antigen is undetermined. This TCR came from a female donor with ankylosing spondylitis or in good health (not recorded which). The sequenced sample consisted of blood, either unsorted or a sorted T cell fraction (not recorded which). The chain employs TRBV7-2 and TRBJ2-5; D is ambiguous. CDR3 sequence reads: CASSKNREETQYF. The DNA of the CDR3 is TGTGCCAGCAGCAAAAACAGAGAAGAGACCCAGTACTTC.